This T cell receptor beta chain derives from a study of T cell responses to AZD1222 COVID-19 vaccine. General study points: Reports say nearly half of spike-specific TCRs go after unmutated variant regions. Donors were mostly white British, more females; clonal diversity possibly underestimated.

The ends lost 4 bases at V and 5 bases at J; junction bases unmatched: 1. The CDR3 is made up of 13 amino acids. Germline values: CDR1 SGHTA, CDR2 FQGNSA. This clone appeared a single time. The antigen remains undetermined. TCRdb keeps only in-frame clones here, not all; method: immunoSEQ multiplex PCR. The sample includes 95,000 to 150,000 clones, 75% to 90% of them seen just once. The clonotype was recovered from an adult who received the AZD1222 COVID-19 vaccine. V gene TRBV7-2 combines with J gene TRBJ1-5; TRBD1 aligns across 8 bases. The source material was peripheral blood, sampled 28 days after the second AZD1222 dose. The CDR3 DNA is TGTGCCAGCAGCTCGGACAGGGATCAGCCCCAGCATTTT. It encodes CASSSDRDQPQHF.